This TCR beta chain was captured by sequencing in a study of blood T cell repertoires in COVID-19 (dated by TCRdb to about 2020). Regarding the study in general: Collaborator samples came from the United States, Italy and Spain and covered acute and convalescent phases of COVID-19. Samples came from the ongoing ImmuneRACE study (first 160 participants) plus 1,254 subjects from 6 global collaborators. A freely available public database, intended as a resource for researchers studying the immune response to SARS-CoV-2, is where the repertoires were released. Deeply sampled blood TCRbeta repertoires from subjects exposed to, actively infected with, or recovered from COVID-19 were included in the dataset. The material from the prospective study consisted of cDNA or gDNA derived from T cells, B-cell-depleted T cells, or PBMCs. A de-identified subject ID, COVID-19 status, age in years and sex were almost always included in the sample metadata. Where available, HLA class I and class II types were taken from metadata supplied by the sample provider and were not determined by assay-based typing.

TCRbeta CDR3 regions were amplified from genomic DNA using the immunoSEQ Assay, a bias-controlled multiplex PCR. The original methods were these. The number of nucleated cells in each sample was estimated by amplification of reference gene primers within the assay. To quantify the absolute abundance of each unique TCRbeta CDR3 rearrangement, sequence reads were collapsed and filtered. For each sample, productive Simpson clonality was calculated by taking the square root of Simpson's diversity index across productive rearrangements. Here the immuneACCESS table is served through TCRdb, limited to in-frame sequences with V and J called. Missing clones are a known gap in these copies; in checked studies unresolved V genes cover under half, and the rest lacks a known reason. V and J calls and clone size follow that table, whereas D and trimming were derived from the DNA. This sample has 40,000 to 60,000 clones in its table, and about 88% of those were observed once. The ten largest clones represent less than 5.5% of the sample.

Each collaborating institution followed its own protocols to collect whole blood in K2EDTA tubes. For TCRbeta analysis, collaborators shipped samples as frozen whole blood, isolated PBMCs, or DNA extracted from either of those sample types. The germline V gene (reference sequence) sets CDR1 to MNHEY and CDR2 to SMNVEV. V is cut back by 7 bases and J by 9 bases, with 18 bases in the junction unmatched. The CDR3 sequence holds 16 residues, the cysteine and phenylalanine included. CDR3 DNA only is kept here, 48 bases in frame from base 1. In the case of this clone: Which antigen it targets is not known. No base quality values were provided; no much bigger clone lies one nucleotide off.

Study-wide conclusions, independent of this receptor: How much clinical and demographic metadata was included differed by source and by participant, and the metadata was provided uncurated.

This clonotype was obtained from a middle-aged man with active COVID-19. Recombination joined TRBV27 with TRBJ2-1; 7 junctional bases match TRBD1. The sample consisted of peripheral blood. The CDR3 region: CASTQHRQGPVAEQFF. The nucleotide sequence is TGTGCCAGCACCCAACACAGACAGGGCCCCGTGGCTGAGCAGTTCTTC.